Only a few counts were recorded for the clone carrying this TCR beta chain. Antigen specificity is unknown. This entry comes from a study of T-cell reconstitution after alpha-beta-depleted transplantation in children. Study conclusions and caveats: Most T-cell counts and diversity one year after the transplant came from T cells that were newly produced. By about two months after transplant, alpha-beta T cells reportedly arose from several hundred graft clones that had expanded. There were some patients whose high TCRbeta diversity at day 60 came from surviving recipient T cells and thymic progenitors.

The CDR3 is 14 residues long. The V end was cut by 5 bases, the J end by 2 bases, with 12 bases between. The library targeted TCRbeta and was prepared with unique molecular identifiers. One entry per CDR3 protein results from TCRdb running MiXCR on the PCR reads. This sample has 530,000 or so distinct CDR3 sequences, with around 27% found just once. The J gene is TRBJ1-1, the V gene TRBV12-3 or TRBV12-4; a possible D gene is TRBD1 (5 bases). This TCR derives from a boy younger than two with Wiskott-Aldrich syndrome, due to receive a stem cell transplant. This sample comprised PBMCs, obtained before TCRalphabeta/CD19-depleted stem cell transplant. The CDR3 DNA follows: TGTGCCAGCAGTCTCCGACAGAAAAACACTGAAGCTTTCTTT. It specifies CASSLRQKNTEAFF.